The 7 T cell receptor beta chains listed next were all sequenced from one sample in a study of tumor and adjacent non-tumor tissue in lung cancer. A modified ARM-PCR protocol with three rounds of nested PCR amplified TCRbeta. TCRdb used MiXCR to reprocess the multiplex PCR reads, holding one entry per CDR3 protein. The sample gives 110,000 or so distinct CDR3 sequences, about 61% of which show up once; 15% to 20% is in the top ten. RNA was extracted from bulk tissue without any cell sorting. More than 3 cm separated this lung sample from the edge of the tumor. The sample was distant non-tumor lung tissue. These receptors all come from a man in his 60s with non-small cell lung cancer.

This clonotype was counted only a few times. The chain is built from TRBV7-9 and TRBJ2-7; 11 nucleotides line up with TRBD1. Trimming removed 6 bases from V and 4 bases from J; junction bases left unmatched: 8. Per germline, CDR1 SEHNR and CDR2 FQNEAQ (reference sequence). The CDR3 has 15 residues. The CDR3 loop is CASRPAGTGGYEQYF. The CDR3 DNA follows: TGTGCCAGCAGACCAGCAGGGACAGGGGGTTACGAGCAGTACTTC. Full variable domain (outside the CDR3, taken from reference TRBV7-9 and TRBJ2-7): DTGVSQNPRHKITKRGQNVTFRCDPISEHNRLYWYRQTLGQGPEFLTYFQNEAQLEKSRLLSDRFSAERPKGSFSTLEIQRTEQGDSAMYLCASRPAGTGGYEQYFGPGTRLTVT.

V usage is TRBV7-2 and J usage is TRBJ2-3, with no clear D. This CDR3 spans 14 amino acids. CDR1 and CDR2 (germline): SGHTA, FQGNSA. The ends were cut back, 4 bases at V and 2 bases at J, with 10 bases in the middle. The DNA of the CDR3 is TGTGCCAGCAGCTACGACGGCTTCACAGATACGCAGTATTTT. Protein: CASSYDGFTDTQYF. The full variable domain, rest sourced from reference TRBV7-2 and TRBJ2-3, is GAGVSQSPSNKVTEKGKDVELRCDPISGHTALYWYRQSLGQGLEFLIYFQGNSAPDKSGLPSDRFSAERTGGSVSTLTIQRTQQEDSAVYLCASSYDGFTDTQYFGPGTRLTVL.

With regard to this clonotype: One base away lies a much larger clone, so this may be a sequencing read error. The chain links TRBV29-1 to TRBJ2-5; perhaps TRBD1 as D (5 bases). CDR3 size: 13 residues. Germline V gene sequence: CDR1 SQVTM, CDR2 ANQGSEA. Here the CDR3 DNA reads TGCGGCGCATCACAGGCAACCCAAGAGACCCAGTACTTC. Translated: CGASQATQETQYF.

On this clonotype itself: The junction shows a germline mismatch at one end, possibly a read error. V and J are TRBV5-4 and TRBJ2-2; possible D gene TRBD1, 6 bases. Germline V gene lookup returns CDR1 SGHNT and CDR2 YYREEE (reference sequence). CDR3 length: 15 amino acids. The CDR3 nucleotides read TGTGTCAGCGGCTTGGGACACGTTAACACCGGGGAGCTGTTTTTT. It codes for CVSGLGHVNTGELFF. Full variable domain (remainder filled in from reference TRBV5-4 and TRBJ2-2): ETGVTQSPTHLIKTRGQQVTLRCSSQSGHNTVSWYQQALGQGPQFIFQYYREEENGRGNFPPRFSGLQFPNYSSELNVNALELDDSALYLCVSGLGHVNTGELFFGEGSRLTVL.

As regards this clonotype: Because the CDR3 is missing its conserved closing phenylalanine or tryptophan, this is likely a read error. J is TRBJ2-1 and V is TRBV5-1, with D possibly matching TRBD2 (7 bases). Germline V CDR1 and CDR2: SGHRS, YFSETQ. This CDR3 has 14 amino acids. The CDR3 nucleotides are TGCTCCAGCAGCTTGTCTCCGGGGGGCGATGAGCAGTTCATC. This codes for CSSSLSPGGDEQFI.

This chain joins TRBV12-3 or TRBV12-4 and TRBJ1-1; D is perhaps TRBD1 (5 bases). V lost 6 bases and J lost 12, with 20 bases in between. This CDR3 has 13 amino acids. The CDR3 spells CASSRSGGRKTFF. CDR3 bases: TGTGCCAGCAGCCGATCGGGGGGGAGGAAAACTTTCTTT.

This clonotype appeared many times. The genes are TRBV13 and TRBJ1-1; weak D call: TRBD1 (5 bases). V was cut by 2 bases and J by 11 bases, with 12 bases left in between. The CDR3 is 12 residues long. Germline CDR1 is PRHDT and CDR2 is FYEKMQ (reference sequence). In DNA, the CDR3 is TGTGCCAGCAGCTTATATTCGACAGAGGCTTTCTTT. Translated, it gives CASSLYSTEAFF.